This passage covers 22 T cell receptor beta chains from one sample sequenced in a study of persistence of HIV-infected CD4 T cells. An overlapping HIV-1 Gag peptide pool stimulated these cells at roughly 1 ug/peptide/mL. CD40L-negative CD69-negative CD45RO-high memory CD4+ T cells were sorted as populations depleted of antigen-responding cells. These receptors' targets are unknown. The libraries were made with immunoSEQ version 4 in survey mode. Sequencing was performed with immunoSEQ multiplex PCR; in TCRdb, only in-frame clones are kept and a portion is missing. The data contain 30,000 to 35,000 clones, 75% to 85% of them singletons. The source was CD4+ T cells sorted from PBMCs after roughly 20-hour stimulation, collected from a patient who received antiretroviral therapy. These TCRs come from an adult woman with HIV who was CMV-seropositive.

This chain connects TRBV5-1 to TRBJ2-2, with D tentatively TRBD2 (6 bases). The ends were cut back, 4 bases at V and 0 bases at J, with 13 bases in the middle. The germline V gene has CDR1 SGHRS and CDR2 YFSETQ. This CDR3 region has 16 residues. CDR3 protein: CASSPGVTANTGELFF. The CDR3 DNA reads TGCGCCAGCAGCCCGGGGGTTACCGCGAACACCGGGGAGCTGTTTTTT.

J is TRBJ2-1 and V is TRBV9, with 7 positions matching TRBD2. The J segment lost 10 bases and the V segment lost 2 bases, leaving 6 bases of the junction unmatched. The germline gives CDR1 SGDLS, CDR2 YYNGEE. CDR3 length: 13 amino acids. The CDR3 is CASSVGPLAEQFF. The CDR3 bases are TGTGCCAGCAGCGTGGGGCCACTAGCGGAGCAGTTCTTC.

This clone was seen a few times. V usage is TRBV4-1 and J usage is TRBJ1-5; 8 bases agree with TRBD1. CDR3 length: 16 residues. J was trimmed by 2 bases and V by 0 bases; bases with no gene match: 3. CDR1 is MGHRA and CDR2 is YSYEKL in the germline V gene. CDR3 bases: TGCGCCAGCAGCCAAGACAGGGGGCGCGGCAATCAGCCCCAGCATTTT. This translates into CASSQDRGRGNQPQHF.

The genes are TRBV7-6 and TRBJ1-2; 7 nucleotides agree with TRBD1. After removal of 2 bases from V and 4 bases from J, the junction contained 7 bases not matched to a gene. Germline V lookup: CDR1 SGHVS, CDR2 FNYEAQ. This CDR3 has 15 amino acids. CDR3 region: CASSLQGGEAYGYTF. DNA for the CDR3: TGTGCCAGCAGCTTACAGGGGGGTGAAGCCTATGGCTACACCTTC.

The chain is built from TRBV25-1 and TRBJ1-2; the D gene is possibly TRBD1 (6 bases). CDR3 length: 15 amino acids. V lost 7 bases and J lost 0, with 15 bases in between. The germline CDR1 and CDR2 sequences are MGHDK and SYGVNS. The CDR3 protein is CASTQTGGANYGYTF. CDR3 bases: TGTGCCAGCACCCAGACAGGAGGAGCTAACTATGGCTACACCTTC.

This chain links TRBV29-1 with TRBJ2-1; 8 nucleotides agree with TRBD2. From germline, CDR1 is SQVTM and CDR2 ANQGSEA. The J segment lost 3 bases and the V segment lost 7 bases, leaving 11 bases of the junction unmatched. This CDR3 has 15 amino acids. The CDR3 DNA follows: TGCAGCGCCGAGAGCGGGAGTGATTACTACAATGAGCAGTTCTTC. It codes for CSAESGSDYYNEQFF.

A few counts support this clone. V usage is TRBV7-9 and J usage is TRBJ1-1; 8 positions agree with TRBD1. CDR1 and CDR2 (germline): SEHNR, FQNEAQ (reference sequence). J gave up 3 bases and V 4 bases, and 7 bases lay outside the gene matches. CDR3 size: 15 residues. CDR3 protein: CASSWGQVLDTEAFF. The CDR3 DNA follows: TGTGCCAGCAGCTGGGGACAGGTTCTGGACACTGAAGCTTTCTTT.

The V gene is TRBV6-5, the J gene TRBJ2-1; D is undetermined. This CDR3 region has 12 residues. Between the trimmed V and J ends, which lost 6 bases and 7 bases, there was a span of 10 bases. CDR1 MNHEY and CDR2 SVGAGI come from the germline V gene. CDR3 protein: CASSTVPNEQFF. DNA of the CDR3: TGTGCCAGCAGCACTGTACCAAATGAGCAGTTCTTC.

V is TRBV4-1 and J is TRBJ1-3; the match to TRBD1 covers 8 bases. The junction had 10 bases not matched to a gene; V was cut back by 2 bases and J by 10 bases. The CDR3 is 15 amino acids. The V gene's germline CDR1 is MGHRA and CDR2 YSYEKL. The CDR3 here is CASSQITGGGVTIYF. CDR3 DNA: TGCGCCAGCAGCCAAATCACAGGGGGAGGAGTGACCATATATTTT.

The chain combines TRBV7-3 with TRBJ2-5; 7 nucleotides match TRBD1. Losses at the gene ends were 5 bases for V and 5 bases for J; bases not matched to a gene: 11. The CDR3 contains 15 residues. CDR1 and CDR2 from the germline V gene are SGHTA and FQGTGA. The CDR3 sequence is CASSRLPTGRETQYF. CDR3 bases: TGTGCCAGCAGCCGACTACCGACAGGGCGGGAGACCCAGTACTTC.

The V call is TRBV6-2 or TRBV6-3, the J call TRBJ1-1, with a possible D match to TRBD1 (6 bases). The CDR3 contains 14 residues. The germline CDR1 and CDR2 sequences are MNHEY and SVGEGT. The V gene lost 5 bases and the J gene lost 4 bases, with 14 bases spanning the gap. The CDR3 region has the DNA TGTGCCAGCAGTCAAACAGGGTTCAGCACTGAAGCTTTCTTT. Its translation: CASSQTGFSTEAFF.

This chain joins TRBV11-3 and TRBJ1-5, with unresolved D. There are 13 residues in the CDR3. V lost 3 bases to trimming and J lost 5 bases, with 8 bases between them. CDR1 is SGHNT and CDR2 is YENEEA in the germline V gene. CDR3 region: CASSFDPDQPQHF. CDR3 in DNA: TGTGCCAGCAGCTTTGATCCGGATCAGCCCCAGCATTTT.

The V gene is TRBV10-3, the J gene TRBJ2-6; 7 nucleotides agree with TRBD2. Germline trimming cut 1 base from V and 5 bases from J; bases unmatched to any gene: 2. Germline-derived CDR1 and CDR2 are ENHRY and SYGVKD. CDR3 length equals 15 residues. Here the CDR3 DNA reads TGTGCCATCAGTGAGTGGGAGGGTAGGGCCAACGTCCTGACTTTC. Its protein product is CAISEWEGRANVLTF.

V and J are TRBV6-5 and TRBJ2-7; possibly TRBD1 for D (5 bases). CDR1 and CDR2 (germline): MNHEY, SVGAGI. This CDR3 region has 13 residues. V lost 8 bases, J lost 3 bases, and 14 bases lay in between. The CDR3 DNA reads as TGTGCCAGCTCTCGGCCAGGGATCTACGAGCAGTACTTC. Its translation: CASSRPGIYEQYF.

The gene calls are TRBV7-2 and TRBJ1-2; 9 positions agree with TRBD1. Trimming cost V 1 base and J 4 bases; bases outside gene matches: 4. Germline assignment: CDR1 SGHTA and CDR2 FQGNSA. This CDR3 has 15 residues. The CDR3 DNA follows: TGTGCCAGCAGCTTAGTCACAGGGGGCAGCTATGGCTACACCTTC. It is translated as CASSLVTGGSYGYTF.

About this clone: Germline is not matched at one junction end, which may reflect a read error. The chain is built from TRBV2 and TRBJ2-1; TRBD2 matches 13 bases. Germline V CDR1 and CDR2: SNHLY, FYNNEI. CDR3 size: 12 residues. CDR3 DNA: TGCACTAGCGGGAGGGAAGTCAATGAGCAGTTCTTC. Protein product: CTSGREVNEQFF.

The gene calls are TRBV7-9 and TRBJ1-1; no clear D gene. V lost 7 bases to trimming and J lost 0 bases, with 12 bases between them. The CDR3 is 14 amino acids. Germline lookup yields CDR1 SEHNR and CDR2 FQNEAQ (reference sequence). The CDR3 DNA reads as TGTGCCAGCACCTCGACAACCTTGAACACTGAAGCTTTCTTT. Translating gives CASTSTTLNTEAFF.

V gene TRBV12-3 or TRBV12-4 combines with J gene TRBJ2-5; 9 nucleotides line up with TRBD2. V shed 5 bases, J shed 11 bases, and the junction held 9 bases outside the gene matches. The CDR3 is made up of 13 amino acids. The CDR3 DNA follows: TGTGCCAGCAGTCCGCGGGAGGGGCAGGAGCAGTACTTC. The encoded protein is CASSPREGQEQYF.

The chain employs TRBV19 and TRBJ1-5; 9 nucleotides line up with TRBD1. The trim removed 3 bases at V and 4 bases at J, leaving 7 bases unmatched. Germline V gene lookup returns CDR1 LNHDA and CDR2 SQIVND (reference sequence). CDR3 length: 16 amino acids. The CDR3 DNA reads as TGTGCCAGTAGTATCGCCGGGACAGGGTATAATCAGCCCCAGCATTTT. It yields the protein CASSIAGTGYNQPQHF.

The rearrangement links TRBV19 to TRBJ1-5; TRBD1 matches at 7 bases. Per germline, CDR1 LNHDA and CDR2 SQIVND (reference sequence). Losses at the gene ends were 8 bases for V and 3 bases for J; bases not matched to a gene: 4. The CDR3 has 13 residues. The CDR3 sequence: CASSTGTNQPQHF. Written as DNA, the CDR3 is TGTGCCAGTTCGACAGGGACCAATCAGCCCCAGCATTTT. The variable domain in full, with the rest retrieved from reference TRBV19 and TRBJ1-5, is DGGITQSPKYLFRKEGQNVTLSCEQNLNHDAMYWYRQDPGQGLRLIYYSQIVNDFQKGDIAEGYSVSREKKESFPLTVTSAQKNPTAFYLCASSTGTNQPQHFGDGTRLSIL.

The chain carries TRBV19 and TRBJ1-2; TRBD1 matches 8 bases. This CDR3 has 18 residues. Per the germline V gene, CDR1 is LNHDA and CDR2 is SQIVND (reference sequence). The junction had 19 bases not matched to a gene; V was cut back by 6 bases and J by 4 bases. The CDR3 is CASSSILRAGGDAYGYTF. The CDR3 nucleotides are TGTGCCAGTAGCAGTATACTCAGGGCAGGGGGCGACGCCTATGGCTACACCTTC.

This clone was counted between two and nine times. The CDR3 loop is CASSFGQATGGNIQYF. In nucleotides, the CDR3 is TGCGCCAGCAGCTTCGGACAGGCAACCGGGGGAAACATTCAGTACTTC. The rearrangement links TRBV5-1 to TRBJ2-4, with D tentatively TRBD1 (7 bases). The CDR3 spans 16 residues. The germline V gene has CDR1 SGHRS and CDR2 YFSETQ. V lost 2 bases and J lost 6, with 18 bases in between.